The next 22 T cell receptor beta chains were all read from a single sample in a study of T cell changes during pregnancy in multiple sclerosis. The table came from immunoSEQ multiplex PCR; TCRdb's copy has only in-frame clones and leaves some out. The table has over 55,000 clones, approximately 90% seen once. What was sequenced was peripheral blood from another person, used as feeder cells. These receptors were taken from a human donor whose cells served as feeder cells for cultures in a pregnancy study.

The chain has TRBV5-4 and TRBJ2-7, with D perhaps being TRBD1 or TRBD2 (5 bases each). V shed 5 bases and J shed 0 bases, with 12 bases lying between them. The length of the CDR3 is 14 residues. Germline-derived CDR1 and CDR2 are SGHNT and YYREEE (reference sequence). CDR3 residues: CASSSRDGSYEQYF. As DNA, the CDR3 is TGTGCCAGCAGTTCCCGGGACGGCTCCTACGAGCAGTACTTC.

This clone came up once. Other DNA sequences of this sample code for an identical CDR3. CDR3 DNA: TGTGCCAGCAGCTTAGGGACAGCGAATGAAAAACTGTTTTTT. This encodes CASSLGTANEKLFF. This rearrangement joins TRBV7-2 to TRBJ1-4; maybe TRBD1 (6 bases). The CDR3 consists of 14 residues. V was shortened by 1 base and J by 5 bases, with 8 bases between the two germline ends. CDR1 and CDR2 from the germline V gene are SGHTA and FQGNSA.

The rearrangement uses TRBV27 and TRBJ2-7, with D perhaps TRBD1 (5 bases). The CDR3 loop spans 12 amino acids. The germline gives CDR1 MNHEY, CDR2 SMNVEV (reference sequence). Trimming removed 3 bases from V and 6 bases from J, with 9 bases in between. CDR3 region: CASSFPGREQYF. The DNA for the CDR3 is TGTGCCAGCAGTTTCCCAGGGCGCGAGCAGTACTTC.

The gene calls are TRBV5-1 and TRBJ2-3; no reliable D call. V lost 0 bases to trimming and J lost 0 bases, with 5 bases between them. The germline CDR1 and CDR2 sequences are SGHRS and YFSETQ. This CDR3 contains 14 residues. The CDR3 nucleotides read TGCGCCAGCAGCTTGGTTCCAAGCACAGATACGCAGTATTTT. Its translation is CASSLVPSTDTQYF. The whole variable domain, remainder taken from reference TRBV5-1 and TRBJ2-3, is KAGVTQTPRYLIKTRGQQVTLSCSPISGHRSVSWYQQTPGQGLQFLFEYFSETQRNKGNFPGRFSGRQFSNSRSEMNVSTLELGDSALYLCASSLVPSTDTQYFGPGTRLTVL.

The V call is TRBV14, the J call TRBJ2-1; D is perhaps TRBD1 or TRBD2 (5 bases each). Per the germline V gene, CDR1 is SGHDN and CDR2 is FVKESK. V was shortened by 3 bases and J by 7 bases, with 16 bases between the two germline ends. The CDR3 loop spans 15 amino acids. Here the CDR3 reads CASSHNSGTPNEQFF. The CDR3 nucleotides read TGTGCCAGCAGCCACAATTCCGGGACGCCTAATGAGCAGTTCTTC.

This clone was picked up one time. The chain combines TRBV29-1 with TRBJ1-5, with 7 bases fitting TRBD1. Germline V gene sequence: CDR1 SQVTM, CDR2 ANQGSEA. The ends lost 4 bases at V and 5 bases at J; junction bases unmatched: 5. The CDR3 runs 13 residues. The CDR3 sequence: CSVATGVHQPQHF. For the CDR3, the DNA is TGCAGCGTTGCTACAGGGGTTCATCAGCCCCAGCATTTT.

CDR3 in amino acids: CASSLDAGRQYF. The CDR3 nucleotides read TGTGCCAGCAGCTTAGATGCGGGGCGGCAGTACTTC. The rearrangement uses TRBV7-9 and TRBJ2-7; D is perhaps TRBD2 (6 bases). The CDR3 covers 12 residues. Germline V gene lookup returns CDR1 SEHNR and CDR2 FQNEAQ (reference sequence). Trimming pared 1 base from V and 9 bases from J, leaving 10 bases between.

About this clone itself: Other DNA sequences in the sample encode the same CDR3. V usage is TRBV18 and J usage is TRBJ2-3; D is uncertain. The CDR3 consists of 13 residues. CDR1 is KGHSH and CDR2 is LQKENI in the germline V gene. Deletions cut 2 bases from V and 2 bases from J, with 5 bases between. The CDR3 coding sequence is TGTGCCAGCTCACCATCTCTCACAGATACGCAGTATTTT. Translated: CASSPSLTDTQYF.

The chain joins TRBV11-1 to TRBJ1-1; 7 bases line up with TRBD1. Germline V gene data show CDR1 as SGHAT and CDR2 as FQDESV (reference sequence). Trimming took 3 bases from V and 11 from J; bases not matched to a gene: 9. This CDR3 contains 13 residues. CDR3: CASSFGTVPEAFF. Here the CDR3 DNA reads TGTGCCAGCAGCTTCGGGACAGTTCCGGAGGCTTTCTTT.

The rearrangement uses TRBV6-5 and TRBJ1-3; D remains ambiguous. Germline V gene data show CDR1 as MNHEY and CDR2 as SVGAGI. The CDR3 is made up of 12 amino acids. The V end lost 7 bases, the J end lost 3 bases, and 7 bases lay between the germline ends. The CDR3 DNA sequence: TGTGCCAGCATCTCGCTTGGAAACACCATATATTTT. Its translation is CASISLGNTIYF.

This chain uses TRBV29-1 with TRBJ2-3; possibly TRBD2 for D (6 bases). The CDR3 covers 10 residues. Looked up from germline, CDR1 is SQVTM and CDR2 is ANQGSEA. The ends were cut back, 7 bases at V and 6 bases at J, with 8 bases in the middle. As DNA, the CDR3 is TGCAGCGGGGGGGTCGATACGCAGTATTTT. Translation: CSGGVDTQYF.

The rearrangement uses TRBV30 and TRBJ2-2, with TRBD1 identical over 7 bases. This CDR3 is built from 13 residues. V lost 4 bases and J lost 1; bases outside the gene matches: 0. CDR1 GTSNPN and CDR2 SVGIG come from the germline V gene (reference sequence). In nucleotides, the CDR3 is TGTGCCTGGAACAGGGGGAACACCGGGGAGCTGTTTTTT. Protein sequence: CAWNRGNTGELFF.

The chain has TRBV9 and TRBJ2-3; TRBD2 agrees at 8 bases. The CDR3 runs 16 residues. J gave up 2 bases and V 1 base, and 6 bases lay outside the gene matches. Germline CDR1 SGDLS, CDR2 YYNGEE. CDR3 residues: CASSVRGLGPTDTQYF. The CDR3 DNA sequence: TGTGCCAGCAGCGTAAGGGGACTAGGACCCACAGATACGCAGTATTTT.

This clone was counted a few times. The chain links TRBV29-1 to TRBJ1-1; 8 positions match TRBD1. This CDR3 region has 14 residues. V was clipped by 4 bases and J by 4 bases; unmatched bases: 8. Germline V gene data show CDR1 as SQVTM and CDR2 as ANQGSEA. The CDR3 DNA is TGCAGCGTTGCCCAGACAGGGGAGTCCACTGAAGCTTTCTTT. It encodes CSVAQTGESTEAFF.

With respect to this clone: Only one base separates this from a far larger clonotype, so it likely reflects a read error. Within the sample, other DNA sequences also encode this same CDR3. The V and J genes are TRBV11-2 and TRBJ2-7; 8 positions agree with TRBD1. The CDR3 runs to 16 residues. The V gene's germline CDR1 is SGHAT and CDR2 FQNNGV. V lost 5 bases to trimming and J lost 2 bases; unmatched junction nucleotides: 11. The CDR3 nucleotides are TGTGCCAGCAGCCCAGGACAGGGTCGGGGAGCCTACGAGCAGTACTTC. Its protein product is CASSPGQGRGAYEQYF.

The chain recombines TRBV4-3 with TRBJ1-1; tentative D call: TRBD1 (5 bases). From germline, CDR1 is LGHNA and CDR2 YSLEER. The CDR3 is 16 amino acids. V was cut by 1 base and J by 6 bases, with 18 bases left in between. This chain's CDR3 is CASSQGSGREYAEAFF. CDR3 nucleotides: TGCGCCAGCAGCCAAGGTTCGGGGCGCGAGTACGCTGAAGCTTTCTTT.

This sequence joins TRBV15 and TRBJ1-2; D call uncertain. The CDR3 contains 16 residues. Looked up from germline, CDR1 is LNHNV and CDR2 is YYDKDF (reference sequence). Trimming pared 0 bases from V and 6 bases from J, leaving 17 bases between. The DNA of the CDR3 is TGTGCCACCAGCAGAGATCGGTCCGTCGGACGGGATGGCTACACCTTC. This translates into CATSRDRSVGRDGYTF.

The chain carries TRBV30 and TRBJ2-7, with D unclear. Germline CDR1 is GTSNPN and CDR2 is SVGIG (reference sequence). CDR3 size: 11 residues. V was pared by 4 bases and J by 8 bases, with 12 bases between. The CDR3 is CAWTDGNKQYF. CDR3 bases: TGTGCCTGGACGGATGGGAACAAGCAGTACTTC.

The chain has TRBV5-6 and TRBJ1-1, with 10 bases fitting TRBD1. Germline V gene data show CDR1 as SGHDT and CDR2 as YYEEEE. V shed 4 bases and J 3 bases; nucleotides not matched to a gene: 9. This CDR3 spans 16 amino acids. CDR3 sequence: CASSPITGTGDTEAFF. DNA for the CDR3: TGTGCCAGCAGCCCTATTACCGGGACAGGGGACACTGAAGCTTTCTTT.

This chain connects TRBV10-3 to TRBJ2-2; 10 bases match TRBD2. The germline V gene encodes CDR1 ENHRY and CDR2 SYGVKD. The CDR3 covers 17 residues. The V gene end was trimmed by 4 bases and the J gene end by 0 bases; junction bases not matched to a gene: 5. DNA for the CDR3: TGTGCCATCAGTGGCCCTAGCGGGAGACCGAACACCGGGGAGCTGTTTTTT. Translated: CAISGPSGRPNTGELFF.

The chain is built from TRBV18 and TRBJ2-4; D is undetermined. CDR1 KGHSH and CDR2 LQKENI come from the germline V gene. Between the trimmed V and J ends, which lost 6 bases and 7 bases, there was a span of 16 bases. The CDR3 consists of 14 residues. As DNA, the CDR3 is TGTGCCAGCTCGCCCCCGACGATTGGGAACATTCAGTACTTC. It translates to CASSPPTIGNIQYF.

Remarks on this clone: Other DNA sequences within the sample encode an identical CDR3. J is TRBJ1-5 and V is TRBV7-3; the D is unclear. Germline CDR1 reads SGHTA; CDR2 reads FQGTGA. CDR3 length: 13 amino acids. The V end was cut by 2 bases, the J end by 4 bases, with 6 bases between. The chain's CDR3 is CASSLDGNQPQHF. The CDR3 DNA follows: TGTGCCAGCAGCTTAGACGGTAATCAGCCCCAGCATTTT. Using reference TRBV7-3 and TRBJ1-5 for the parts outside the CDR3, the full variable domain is GAGVSQTPSNKVTEKGKYVELRCDPISGHTALYWYRQSLGQGPEFLIYFQGTGAADDSGLPNDRFFAVRPEGSVSTLKIQRTERGDSAVYLCASSLDGNQPQHFGDGTRLSIL.